These 8 T cell receptor beta chains were sequenced from one sample in a study of blood T cell repertoires in COVID-19. Using immunoSEQ multiplex PCR, the repertoire was profiled, and TCRdb retains in-frame clones only, with some absent. The sample has roughly 270,000 clones; about 85% are singletons. Source material: PBMCs or T cells enriched from blood (not recorded which). These TCRs come from a woman between 50 and 59 years old who had recovered from COVID-19.

J is TRBJ2-5 and V is TRBV24-1; D gene uncertain. The CDR3 spans 12 residues. CDR1 KGHDR and CDR2 SFDVKD come from the germline V gene. V was shortened by 8 bases and J by 5 bases, with 11 bases between the two germline ends. CDR3 loop: CATKSPGETQYF. CDR3 DNA: TGTGCCACCAAGTCACCCGGGGAGACCCAGTACTTC.

The rearrangement links TRBV25-1 to TRBJ1-6, with no clear D. Germline assignment: CDR1 MGHDK and CDR2 SYGVNS. The CDR3 is 15 residues long. V lost 5 bases and J 0 bases, leaving 8 bases between the germline ends. CDR3 sequence (DNA): TGTGCCAGCAGTCCCGCGGGCTCCTATAATTCACCCCTCCACTTT. It encodes CASSPAGSYNSPLHF.

This clone appeared a single time. This chain links TRBV4-3 with TRBJ2-1; TRBD2 matches 14 bases. V was clipped by 1 base and J by 8 bases; unmatched bases: 13. The CDR3 has 19 amino acids. Germline CDR1 reads LGHNA; CDR2 reads YSLEER. CDR3 region: CASSQVGPGLAGVLDEQFF. Written as DNA, the CDR3 is TGCGCCAGCAGCCAAGTTGGGCCGGGACTAGCGGGAGTCTTGGATGAGCAGTTCTTC.

The gene calls are TRBV9 and TRBJ1-4, with D tentatively TRBD1 (5 bases). Germline CDR1 and CDR2: SGDLS and YYNGEE. The CDR3 spans 15 residues. V shed 2 bases and J shed 0 bases, with 8 bases lying between them. CDR3 sequence reads: CASSVGQATNEKLFF. The CDR3 region has the DNA TGTGCCAGCAGCGTGGGGCAAGCAACTAATGAAAAACTGTTTTTT.

This sequence joins TRBV14 and TRBJ1-2, with D unresolved. The CDR3 totals 13 residues. The V end was cut by 2 bases, the J end by 5 bases, with 9 bases between. From germline, CDR1 is SGHDN and CDR2 FVKESK. CDR3 protein: CASSQFNGYGYTF. Written as DNA, the CDR3 is TGTGCCAGCAGCCAATTTAACGGGTATGGCTACACCTTC.

The V and J genes are TRBV30 and TRBJ2-1, with a weak D call TRBD2 (5 bases). V lost 5 bases and J 0 bases, leaving 14 bases between the germline ends. The CDR3 sequence is 15 residues long. Germline loops: CDR1 GTSNPN, CDR2 SVGIG (reference sequence). The CDR3 protein is CAWGLGESSYNEQFF. DNA of the CDR3: TGTGCCTGGGGACTGGGAGAGAGCTCCTACAATGAGCAGTTCTTC.

The V call is TRBV6-1, the J call TRBJ1-5, with D possibly matching TRBD1 (5 bases). V was cut by 1 base and J by 6 bases, with 13 bases left in between. This CDR3 comprises 15 residues. The germline V gene has CDR1 MNHNS and CDR2 SASEGT. The CDR3 protein is CASSEGGGFGQPQHF. In nucleotides, the CDR3 is TGTGCCAGCAGTGAAGGGGGGGGTTTTGGTCAGCCCCAGCATTTT.

J is TRBJ1-1 and V is TRBV6-5; no reliable D call. Trimming removed 7 bases from V and 3 bases from J, with 15 bases in between. The CDR3 is made up of 14 amino acids. Germline CDR1 reads MNHEY; CDR2 reads SVGAGI. This chain's CDR3 is CASTRVSLYTEAFF. CDR3 DNA: TGTGCCAGCACCCGGGTTTCATTATACACTGAAGCTTTCTTT.